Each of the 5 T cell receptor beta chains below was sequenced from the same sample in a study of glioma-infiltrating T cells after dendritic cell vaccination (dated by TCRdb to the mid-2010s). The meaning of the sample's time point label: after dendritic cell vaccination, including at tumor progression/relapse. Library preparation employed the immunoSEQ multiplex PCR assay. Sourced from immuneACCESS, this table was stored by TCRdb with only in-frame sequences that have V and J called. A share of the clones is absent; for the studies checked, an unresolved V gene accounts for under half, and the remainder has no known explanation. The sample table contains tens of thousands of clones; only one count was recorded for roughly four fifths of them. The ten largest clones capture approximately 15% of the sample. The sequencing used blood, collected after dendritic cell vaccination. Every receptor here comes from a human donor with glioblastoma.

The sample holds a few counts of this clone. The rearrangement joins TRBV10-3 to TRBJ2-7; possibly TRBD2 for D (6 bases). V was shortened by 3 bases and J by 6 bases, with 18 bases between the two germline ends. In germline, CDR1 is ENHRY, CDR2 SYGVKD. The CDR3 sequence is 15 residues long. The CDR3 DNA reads TGTGCCATCAGTGAATCGGGGTCGGGGGTGCGCGAGCAGTACTTC. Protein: CAISESGSGVREQYF.

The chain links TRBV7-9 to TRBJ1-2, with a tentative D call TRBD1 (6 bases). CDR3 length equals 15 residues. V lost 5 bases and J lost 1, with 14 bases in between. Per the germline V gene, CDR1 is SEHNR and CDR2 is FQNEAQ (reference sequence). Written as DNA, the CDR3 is TGTGCCAGCAGCCCAAAGGACAGAATTAACTATGGCTACACCTTC. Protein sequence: CASSPKDRINYGYTF.

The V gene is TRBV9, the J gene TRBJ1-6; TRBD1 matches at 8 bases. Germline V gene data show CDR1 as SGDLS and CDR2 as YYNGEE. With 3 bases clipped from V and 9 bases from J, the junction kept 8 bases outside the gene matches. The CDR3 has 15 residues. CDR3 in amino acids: CASSGKDREGSPLHF. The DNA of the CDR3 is TGTGCCAGCAGCGGGAAGGACAGGGAGGGTTCACCCCTCCACTTT.

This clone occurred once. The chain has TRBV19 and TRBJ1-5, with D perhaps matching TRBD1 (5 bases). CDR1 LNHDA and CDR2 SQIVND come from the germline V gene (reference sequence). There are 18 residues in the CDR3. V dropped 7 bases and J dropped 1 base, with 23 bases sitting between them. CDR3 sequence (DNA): TGTGCCAGTACCTCACGGCACAGGAGTGAGTTAAGCAATCAGCCCCAGCATTTT. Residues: CASTSRHRSELSNQPQHF.

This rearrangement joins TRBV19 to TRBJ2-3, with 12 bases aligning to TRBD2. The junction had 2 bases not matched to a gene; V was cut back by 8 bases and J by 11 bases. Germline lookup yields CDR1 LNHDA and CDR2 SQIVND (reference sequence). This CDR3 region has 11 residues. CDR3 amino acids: CASRTSGEQYF. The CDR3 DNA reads TGTGCCAGTCGGACTAGCGGGGAGCAGTATTTT.